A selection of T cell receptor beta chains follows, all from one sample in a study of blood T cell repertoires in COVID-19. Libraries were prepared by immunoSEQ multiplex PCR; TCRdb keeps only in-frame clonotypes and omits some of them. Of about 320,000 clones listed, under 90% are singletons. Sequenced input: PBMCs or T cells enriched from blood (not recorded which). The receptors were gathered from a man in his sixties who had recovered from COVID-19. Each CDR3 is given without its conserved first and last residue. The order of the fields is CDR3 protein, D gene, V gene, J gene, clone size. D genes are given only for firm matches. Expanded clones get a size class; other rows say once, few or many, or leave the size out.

CDR3: ASSVASGGAKNEQF; D: .; V: TRBV9; J: TRBJ2-1; size: .
CDR3: ASSDPGYGYT; D: .; V: TRBV6-4; J: TRBJ1-2; size: .
CDR3: AIRPGVQETQY; D: .; V: TRBV10-3; J: TRBJ2-5; size: .
CDR3: ASSQGTGGNEQF; D: TRBD1; V: TRBV3-1/TRBV3-2; J: TRBJ2-1; size: .
CDR3: ATSRPGASDRRNEQF; D: .; V: TRBV15; J: TRBJ2-1; size: .
CDR3: ASRSAGTSGYEQY; D: TRBD2; V: TRBV28; J: TRBJ2-7; size: .
CDR3: ASSLLGVSDTQY; D: .; V: TRBV7-3; J: TRBJ2-3; size: once
CDR3: ATSDRLAGSFNEQF; D: TRBD2; V: TRBV24-1; J: TRBJ2-1; size: .
CDR3: ASSPDWGTGEGEQY; D: TRBD1; V: TRBV7-9; J: TRBJ2-7; size: .
CDR3: ASSMNRGILNTEAF; D: TRBD1; V: TRBV19; J: TRBJ1-1; size: once
CDR3: ASSIAGLSNQPQH; D: .; V: TRBV28; J: TRBJ1-5; size: .
CDR3: ASSLDRGRYGYT; D: TRBD1; V: TRBV2; J: TRBJ1-2; size: .
CDR3: AISRGGGDLYGYT; D: .; V: TRBV10-3; J: TRBJ1-2; size: .
CDR3: ARAGQGNNEQF; D: .; V: TRBV30; J: TRBJ2-1; size: .
CDR3: AWSPPGDQPQH; D: .; V: TRBV30; J: TRBJ1-5; size: few
CDR3: ASSLALGGASGANVLT; D: .; V: TRBV3-1/TRBV3-2; J: TRBJ2-6; size: once
CDR3: ASSLLQGATDTQY; D: TRBD1; V: TRBV11-2; J: TRBJ2-3; size: .
CDR3: ASSYTGTSNQPQH; D: .; V: TRBV6-5; J: TRBJ1-5; size: .
CDR3: ASSYLQGSNQPQH; D: .; V: TRBV6-2/TRBV6-3; J: TRBJ1-5; size: .
CDR3: ASSLLAGGPDTQY; D: TRBD2; V: TRBV28; J: TRBJ2-3; size: .
CDR3: SVDRKGDEQF; D: .; V: TRBV29-1; J: TRBJ2-1; size: .
CDR3: ASSLQGGNQPQH; D: .; V: TRBV5-1; J: TRBJ1-5; size: once
CDR3: ASSLLVQNTGELF; D: .; V: TRBV7-9; J: TRBJ2-2; size: .
CDR3: ASSVSGRVGETQY; D: TRBD2; V: TRBV9; J: TRBJ2-5; size: .
CDR3: ASSYRNTGELF; D: .; V: TRBV28; J: TRBJ2-2; size: .
CDR3: ATSDSRGRLTEAF; D: TRBD1; V: TRBV24-1; J: TRBJ1-1; size: .
CDR3: ASSFAAGETYNEQF; D: TRBD2; V: TRBV27; J: TRBJ2-1; size: .
CDR3: ASSYGAEGANVLT; D: .; V: TRBV6-2/TRBV6-3; J: TRBJ2-6; size: .
CDR3: ASSPPGANQPQH; D: .; V: TRBV7-9; J: TRBJ1-5; size: few
CDR3: ASSRRDRGYEQY; D: TRBD1; V: TRBV16; J: TRBJ2-7; size: once
CDR3: ASSNGRSTDTQY; D: .; V: TRBV4-3; J: TRBJ2-3; size: .
CDR3: ASSLHHPGTGEGDEQF; D: TRBD1; V: TRBV7-3; J: TRBJ2-1; size: few
CDR3: ATSTTSGSYEQY; D: TRBD2; V: TRBV15; J: TRBJ2-7; size: .
CDR3: ASSTWSVNEQF; D: .; V: TRBV7-9; J: TRBJ2-1; size: .
CDR3: ASSSQRVRQGVNEQY; D: TRBD1; V: TRBV11-2; J: TRBJ2-7; size: once
CDR3: ASSQEDRVRSGNTIY; D: TRBD1; V: TRBV3-1/TRBV3-2; J: TRBJ1-3; size: .
CDR3: ASSPPGGANVLT; D: .; V: TRBV5-1; J: TRBJ2-6; size: .
CDR3: ASTGTGGFSSTDTQY; D: TRBD1; V: TRBV11-2; J: TRBJ2-3; size: .
CDR3: ASSEWQGPAYEQY; D: .; V: TRBV10-2; J: TRBJ2-7; size: .
CDR3: ASSQEAGHAQGYSPLH; D: .; V: TRBV4-2; J: TRBJ1-6; size: .
CDR3: ALGRTGGDCTEAF; D: .; V: TRBV21-1; J: TRBJ1-1; size: .
CDR3: ATRTGVGEKLF; D: TRBD1; V: TRBV12-3/TRBV12-4; J: TRBJ1-4; size: .
CDR3: ASSQENDAGGPHEQY; D: TRBD2; V: TRBV3-1/TRBV3-2; J: TRBJ2-7; size: .
CDR3: ASSSTGTGVAGELF; D: TRBD1; V: TRBV7-3; J: TRBJ2-2; size: .
CDR3: ASRAGTSFRYEQY; D: TRBD2; V: TRBV2; J: TRBJ2-7; size: once
CDR3: ASSYSGGPSYEQY; D: TRBD2; V: TRBV6-2/TRBV6-3; J: TRBJ2-7; size: .
CDR3: ASSDAPGGGSNQPQH; D: TRBD1; V: TRBV7-9; J: TRBJ1-5; size: once
CDR3: ASSLAPGGGAYEQY; D: TRBD2; V: TRBV7-6; J: TRBJ2-7; size: .
CDR3: ASSDDRSGYLT; D: .; V: TRBV2; J: TRBJ1-2; size: .
CDR3: ASSTQPGTSGTLRY; D: TRBD2; V: TRBV7-3; J: TRBJ2-3; size: .
CDR3: ASSAHDREVSSYEQY; D: .; V: TRBV6-1; J: TRBJ2-7; size: .
CDR3: ASSLVAAATEAF; D: .; V: TRBV7-9; J: TRBJ1-1; size: .
CDR3: ASSQAGTGGTEAF; D: TRBD1; V: TRBV3-1/TRBV3-2; J: TRBJ1-1; size: .
CDR3: ASSPKTWSNTGELF; D: .; V: TRBV7-8; J: TRBJ2-2; size: .
CDR3: ASSLPGLRGEKLF; D: .; V: TRBV28; J: TRBJ1-4; size: .
CDR3: ASSQTSGRCNEQF; D: .; V: TRBV21-1; J: TRBJ2-1; size: .
CDR3: SVEVGSRTEAF; D: .; V: TRBV29-1; J: TRBJ1-1; size: few
CDR3: ASSSGGVGGSYNEQF; D: TRBD2; V: TRBV5-4; J: TRBJ2-1; size: .
CDR3: ASSPTSGTYNEQF; D: TRBD2; V: TRBV7-2; J: TRBJ2-1; size: .